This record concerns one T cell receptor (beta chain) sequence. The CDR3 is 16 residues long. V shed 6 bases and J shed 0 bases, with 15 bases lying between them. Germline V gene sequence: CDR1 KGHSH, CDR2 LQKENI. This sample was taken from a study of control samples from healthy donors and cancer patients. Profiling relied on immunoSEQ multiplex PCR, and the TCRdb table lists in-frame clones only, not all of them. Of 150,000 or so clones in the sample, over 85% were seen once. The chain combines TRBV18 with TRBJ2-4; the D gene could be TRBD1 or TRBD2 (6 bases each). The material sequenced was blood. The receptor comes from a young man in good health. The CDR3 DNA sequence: TGTGCCAGCTCCCGGGGGCAGGGTCTAGCCAAAAACATTCAGTACTTC. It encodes CASSRGQGLAKNIQYF.